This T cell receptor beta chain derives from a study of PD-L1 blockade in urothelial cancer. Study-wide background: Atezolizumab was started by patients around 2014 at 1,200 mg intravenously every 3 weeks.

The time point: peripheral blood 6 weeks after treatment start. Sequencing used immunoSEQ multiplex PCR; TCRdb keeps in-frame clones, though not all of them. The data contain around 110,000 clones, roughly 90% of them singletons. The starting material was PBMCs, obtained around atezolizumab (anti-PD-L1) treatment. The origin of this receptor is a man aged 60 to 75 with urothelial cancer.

CDR3 amino acids: CASSSGGTDTGELFF. The CDR3 DNA reads as TGCGCCAGCAGCAGCGGGGGGACTGACACCGGGGAGCTGTTTTTT. The chain carries TRBV5-1 and TRBJ2-2, with 9 bases that match TRBD2. This CDR3 spans 15 amino acids. Trimming removed 4 bases from V and 3 bases from J; junction bases left unmatched: 4. CDR1 is SGHRS, CDR2 YFSETQ, per germline.